This T cell receptor beta chain comes out of a study of human T cells and chemical hapten exposure. Study in general: The patient population, which was mostly female, had alopecia areata, totalis or universalis. Notes on the study in general: TCRs above 1 in 1000 frequency stayed constant with DPC sensitization. The donor cohort had alopecia, so its immune response may not match that of healthy people.

MiXCR, run by TCRdb on the RACE reads, gives a single entry per CDR3 protein. The repertoire has under 450,000 distinct CDR3 sequences, roughly 6.3% of them found once; the top ten carry more than 5.5%. This sample's time point: patch test 2, 6 weeks after DPC sensitization. Treatment indicated: therapeutic diphenylcyclopropenone sensitization with weekly scalp DPC. Trimming at V came to 0 bases and at J to 8 bases, leaving 7 bases not matched to a gene. CDR1 is LGHDT and CDR2 is YNNKEL in the germline V gene (reference sequence). The CDR3 runs 15 residues. On this clonotype itself: Antigen specificity is unknown.

The sequence derives from a woman under 30 with alopecia areata. Some clones in this sample may be carry-over from other donors' samples. This sample comprised whole blood, obtained in connection with sensitization to the hapten diphenylcyclopropenone (DPC). The chain couples TRBV3-1 to TRBJ2-1; 7 bases agree with TRBD2. The CDR3 DNA follows: TGTGCCAGCAGCCAAGATTTTCGCCGGGGGGATGAGCAGTTCTTC. It yields the protein CASSQDFRRGDEQFF.